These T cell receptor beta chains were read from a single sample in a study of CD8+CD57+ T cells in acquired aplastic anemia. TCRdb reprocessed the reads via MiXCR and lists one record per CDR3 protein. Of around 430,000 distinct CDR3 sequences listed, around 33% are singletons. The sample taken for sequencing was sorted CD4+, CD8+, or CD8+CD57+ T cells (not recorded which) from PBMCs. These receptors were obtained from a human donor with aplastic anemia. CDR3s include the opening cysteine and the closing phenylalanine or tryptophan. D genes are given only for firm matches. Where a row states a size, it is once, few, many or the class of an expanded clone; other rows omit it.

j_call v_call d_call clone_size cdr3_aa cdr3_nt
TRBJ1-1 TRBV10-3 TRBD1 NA CAISDRDRALGTEAFF TGTGCCATCAGTGACCGGGACAGGGCTCTAGGAACTGAAGCTTTCTTT
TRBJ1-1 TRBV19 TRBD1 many CASGTGGATEAFF TGTGCCAGTGGAACAGGGGGTGCCACTGAAGCTTTCTTT
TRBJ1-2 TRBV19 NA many CASSIAAGDSIYGYTF TGTGCCAGTAGTATCGCTGCAGGGGATAGTATCTATGGCTACACCTTC
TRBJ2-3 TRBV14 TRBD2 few CASSHWRLAGEDTQYF TGTGCCAGCAGCCACTGGAGACTAGCGGGAGAGGATACGCAGTATTTT
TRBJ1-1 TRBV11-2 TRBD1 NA CASSYGQVNTEASF TGTGCCAGCAGCTACGGACAGGTGAACACTGAAGCTTCCTTT
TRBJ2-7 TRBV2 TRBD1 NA CASGDSLPGTGGDEQYF TGTGCCAGCGGTGACTCATTACCCGGGACAGGGGGCGACGAGCAGTACTTC
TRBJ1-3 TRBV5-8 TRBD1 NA CASSRQGPSGNTIYF TGTGCCAGCAGCAGACAGGGACCCTCTGGAAACACCATATATTTT
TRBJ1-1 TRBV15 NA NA CAWSKRRGTEAFF TGTGCCTGGAGTAAGCGGAGAGGCACTGAAGCTTTCTTT
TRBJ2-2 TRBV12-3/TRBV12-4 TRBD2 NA CASSHLADNTGELFF TGTGCCAGCAGTCATCTAGCGGATAACACCGGGGAGCTGTTTTTT
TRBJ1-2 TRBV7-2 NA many CASSLLGYDYGYTF TGTGCCAGCAGCTTATTAGGGTACGACTATGGCTACACCTTC
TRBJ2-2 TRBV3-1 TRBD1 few CASSPSGQGAQSGELFF TGTGCCAGCAGCCCCTCGGGACAGGGGGCCCAAAGCGGGGAGCTGTTTTTT
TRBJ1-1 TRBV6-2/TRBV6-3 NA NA CASSSSRWNTEAFF TGTGCCAGCAGTTCTAGTAGATGGAACACTGAAGCTTTCTTT
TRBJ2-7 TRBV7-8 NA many CASSLSFQSSEQYF TGTGCCAGCAGCTTAAGTTTCCAGTCCAGCGAGCAGTACTTC
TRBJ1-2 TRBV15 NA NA CATSRGDAEGYTF TGTGCCACCAGCAGAGGTGATGCCGAGGGCTACACCTTC
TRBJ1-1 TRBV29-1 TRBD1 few CSVDGQGSEAFF TGCAGCGTTGATGGACAGGGGTCTGAAGCTTTCTTT
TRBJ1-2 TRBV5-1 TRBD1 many CASSTGQGWVRDGYTF TGCGCCAGCAGCACGGGACAGGGATGGGTGCGTGATGGCTACACCTTC
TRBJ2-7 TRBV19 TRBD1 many CASSLRTGGPGHEQYF TGTGCCAGTAGCCTAAGGACAGGGGGCCCGGGACACGAGCAGTACTTC
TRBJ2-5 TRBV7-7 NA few CASILLAVGTAKETQYF TGTGCTAGCATACTACTAGCGGTCGGGACAGCGAAAGAGACCCAGTACTTC
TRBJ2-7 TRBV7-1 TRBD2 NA CASSSLTSGRVPYEQYF TGTGCCAGCAGCTCCCTTACTAGCGGGAGGGTGCCCTACGAGCAGTACTTC
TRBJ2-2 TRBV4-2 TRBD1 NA CASSQRQGAISRNTGELFF TGTGCCAGCAGCCAAAGACAGGGGGCAATATCCAGGAACACCGGGGAGCTGTTTTTT
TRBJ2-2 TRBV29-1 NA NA CSISGIGGELFF TGCAGCATTTCAGGGATTGGCGGGGAGCTGTTTTTT
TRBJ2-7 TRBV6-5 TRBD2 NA CASSYGLAGGAYEQYF TGTGCCAGCAGTTACGGTTTAGCGGGAGGTGCCTACGAGCAGTACTTC
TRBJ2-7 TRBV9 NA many CASSPEGGSYEQYF TGTGCCAGCAGCCCCGAAGGCGGGTCCTACGAGCAGTACTTC
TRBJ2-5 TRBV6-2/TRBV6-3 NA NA CASSQIPQETQYF TGTGCCAGCAGCCAAATCCCCCAAGAGACCCAGTACTTC
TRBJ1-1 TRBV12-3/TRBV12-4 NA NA CASSAYSRGLLSFPEAFF TGTGCCAGCAGTGCCTACAGTCGGGGGCTCTTGTCTTTTCCTGAAGCTTTCTTT
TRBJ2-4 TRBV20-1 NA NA CSAPRGLAKNIQYF TGCAGTGCTCCTCGGGGCCTAGCCAAAAACATTCAGTACTTC
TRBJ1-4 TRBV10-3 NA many CAISESAGLGTNEKLFF TGTGCCATCAGTGAGTCGGCAGGGTTGGGTACTAATGAAAAACTGTTTTTT
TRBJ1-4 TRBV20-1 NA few CSARRGNSNEKLFF TGCAGTGCTAGGAGGGGTAATTCGAATGAAAAACTGTTTTTT
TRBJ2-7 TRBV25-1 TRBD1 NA CASDRQGAQTYEQYF TGTGCCAGCGATCGACAGGGGGCGCAAACCTACGAGCAGTACTTC
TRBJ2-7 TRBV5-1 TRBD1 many CASSSGTGNEQYF TGCGCCAGCAGCTCCGGGACAGGGAACGAGCAGTACTTC
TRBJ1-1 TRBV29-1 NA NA CSGTANTEAFF TGCAGCGGGACGGCTAACACTGAAGCTTTCTTT
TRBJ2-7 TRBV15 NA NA CATSRDSEGLDEQYF TGTGCCACCAGCAGAGACTCCGAGGGGCTCGACGAGCAGTACTTC
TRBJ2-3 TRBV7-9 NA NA CVSRYRGLSDTQYF TGTGTCAGCAGGTACAGGGGACTTTCAGATACGCAGTATTTT
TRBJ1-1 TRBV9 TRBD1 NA CASSPRGVSDTEAFF TGTGCCAGCAGCCCCAGGGGGGTTTCCGACACTGAAGCTTTCTTT
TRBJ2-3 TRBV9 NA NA CASSVSLGPRSTDTQYF TGTGCCAGCAGCGTTTCTTTGGGCCCCCGAAGCACAGATACGCAGTATTTT
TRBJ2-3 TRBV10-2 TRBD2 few CASSQVRGGLADTQYF TGTGCCAGCAGCCAAGTACGGGGGGGCCTAGCAGATACGCAGTATTTT
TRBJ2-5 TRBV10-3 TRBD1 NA CAITGQGSNQETQYF TGTGCCATCACGGGACAGGGAAGTAACCAAGAGACCCAGTACTTC
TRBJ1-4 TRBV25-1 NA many CASSDVRGVNEKLFF TGTGCCAGCAGTGACGTAAGAGGGGTAAATGAAAAACTGTTTTTT
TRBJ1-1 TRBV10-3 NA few CASSLSQGITEAFF TGTGCCAGCAGCCTCAGTCAGGGTATCACTGAAGCTTTCTTT
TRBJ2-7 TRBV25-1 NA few CASSYQLREEPYEQYF TGTGCCAGCAGTTACCAGTTGCGGGAAGAACCCTACGAGCAGTACTTC
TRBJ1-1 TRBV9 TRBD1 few CASSGNRGGNTEAFF TGTGCCAGCAGCGGCAACAGGGGAGGCAACACTGAAGCTTTCTTT
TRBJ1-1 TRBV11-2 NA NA CASSLVVPGMGTEAFF TGTGCCAGCAGCTTAGTCGTCCCGGGGATGGGCACTGAAGCTTTCTTT
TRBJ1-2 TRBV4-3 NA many CASSQAGRNYGYTF TGCGCCAGCAGCCAAGCTGGCAGGAACTATGGCTACACCTTC
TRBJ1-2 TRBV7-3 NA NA CACSLPSEGGNTNYGYTF TGTGCCTGCAGCTTACCCAGCGAGGGAGGGAATACTAACTATGGCTACACCTTC